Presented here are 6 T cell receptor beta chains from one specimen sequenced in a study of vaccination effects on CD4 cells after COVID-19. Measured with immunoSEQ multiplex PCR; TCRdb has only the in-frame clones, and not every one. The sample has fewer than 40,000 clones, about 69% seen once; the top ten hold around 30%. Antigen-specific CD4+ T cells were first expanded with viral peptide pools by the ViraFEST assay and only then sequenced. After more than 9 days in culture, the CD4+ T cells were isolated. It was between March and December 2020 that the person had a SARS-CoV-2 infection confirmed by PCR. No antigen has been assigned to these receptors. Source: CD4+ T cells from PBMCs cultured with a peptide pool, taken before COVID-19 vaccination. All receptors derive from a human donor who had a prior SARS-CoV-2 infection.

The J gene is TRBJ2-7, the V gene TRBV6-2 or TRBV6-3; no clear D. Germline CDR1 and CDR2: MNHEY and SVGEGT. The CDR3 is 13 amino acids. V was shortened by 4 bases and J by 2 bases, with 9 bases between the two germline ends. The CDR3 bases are TGTGCCAGCAGTTTGCGACGGACCTACGAGCAGTACTTC. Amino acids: CASSLRRTYEQYF.

The CDR3 nucleotides read TGTGCCAGCAGCAACCCGGACAGGGGGAACACTGAAGCTTTCTTT. As protein: CASSNPDRGNTEAFF. The V call is TRBV11-1, the J call TRBJ1-1; 9 bases align to TRBD1. Per germline, CDR1 SGHAT and CDR2 FQDESV (reference sequence). CDR3 length: 15 amino acids. The junction had 5 bases not matched to a gene; V was cut back by 5 bases and J by 1 base.

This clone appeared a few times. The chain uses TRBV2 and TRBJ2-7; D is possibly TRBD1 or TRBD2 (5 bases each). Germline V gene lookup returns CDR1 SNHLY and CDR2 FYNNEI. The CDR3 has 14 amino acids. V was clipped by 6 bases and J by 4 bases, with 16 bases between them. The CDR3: CASRTGRRGYEQYF. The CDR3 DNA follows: TGTGCCAGCAGGACGGGGCGAAGGGGTTACGAGCAGTACTTC.

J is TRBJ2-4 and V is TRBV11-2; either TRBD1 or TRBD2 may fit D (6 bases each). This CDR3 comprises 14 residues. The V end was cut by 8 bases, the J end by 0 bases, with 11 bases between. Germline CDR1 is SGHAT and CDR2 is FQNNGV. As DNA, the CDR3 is TGTGCCAGCGCCGGGGGCCTAGCCAAAAACATTCAGTACTTC. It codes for CASAGGLAKNIQYF.

DNA for the CDR3: TGTGCCAGCTCACCGCCATCGGGGGGAGGAGAGACCCAGTACTTC. It is translated as CASSPPSGGGETQYF. The chain carries TRBV18 and TRBJ2-5; 7 nucleotides agree with TRBD2. After removal of 3 bases from V and 4 bases from J, the junction contained 8 bases not matched to a gene. CDR1 and CDR2 (germline): KGHSH, LQKENI. The CDR3 contains 15 residues.

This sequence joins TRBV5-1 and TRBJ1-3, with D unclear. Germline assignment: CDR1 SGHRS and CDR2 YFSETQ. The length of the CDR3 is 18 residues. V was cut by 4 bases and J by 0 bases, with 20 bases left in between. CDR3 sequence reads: CASSLPDGPLTSGNTIYF. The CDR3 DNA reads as TGCGCCAGCAGCCTGCCGGACGGACCTCTAACCTCTGGAAACACCATATATTTT.